What follows is one T cell receptor (beta chain) and its context. Its specific antigen is unknown. Base qualities are missing; no much larger clone stands one base away. The data derive from a study of blood T cell repertoires in COVID-19 (dated by TCRdb to about 2020). Looking at the study overall: Samples from collaborators originated in the United States, Italy and Spain and spanned both the acute and convalescent phases of COVID-19. The prospective study material was composed of cDNA or gDNA derived from T cells, B-cell-depleted T cells, or PBMCs. Deeply sampled blood TCRbeta repertoires from subjects exposed to, actively infected with, or recovered from COVID-19 were included in the dataset. The repertoires were released in a freely available public database intended as a resource for research on the immune response to SARS-CoV-2. The samples were drawn from two sources: the first 160 participants of the ongoing ImmuneRACE study, and 1,254 subjects contributed by 6 global collaborators. A de-identified subject ID, COVID-19 status, age in years and sex were almost always included in the sample metadata. Where HLA class I and class II types were available, the types were taken from metadata supplied by the sample provider, not from assay-based typing.

After removal of 6 bases from V and 2 bases from J, the junction retains 12 bases not matched to a gene. Including cysteine and phenylalanine, the CDR3 has 18 amino acids. Solely the CDR3 DNA is kept, with 54 bases framed from the first base. The germline V gene encodes CDR1 ENHRY and CDR2 SYGVKD. On the study overall, not on this receptor specifically: Clinical and demographic metadata were provided uncurated, with the amount varying by source and participant.

The immunoSEQ Assay, a bias-controlled multiplex PCR, was used to amplify TCRbeta CDR3 regions from genomic DNA. As for the authors' bioinformatics: The number of nucleated cells in each sample was estimated from the amplification of reference gene primers within the assay. To quantify the absolute abundance of each unique TCRbeta CDR3 rearrangement, sequence reads were collapsed and filtered. For each sample, productive Simpson clonality was calculated as the square root of Simpson's diversity index across productive rearrangements. TCRdb holds this immuneACCESS table with in-frame rearrangements only. Some clones are missing; in checked studies, unresolved V genes explain under half, and the rest has no known cause. The DNA was the basis for D and trimming; V, J and clone size are from that table. A total of over 130,000 clones appear in this sample, roughly 84% of them only once. The top ten clonotypes cover around 8% of the sample.

Collaborating institutions collected whole blood in K2EDTA tubes following their own protocols. Collaborator samples were shipped for TCRbeta analysis as frozen whole blood, isolated PBMCs, or DNA extracted from either sample type. This clonotype was obtained from a human donor in a cohort sampled during active COVID-19. The specimen sequenced was peripheral blood. Recombination joined TRBV10-3 with TRBJ2-2, with 10 middle bases fitting TRBD1. CDR3 region: CAIRDRGVGRGNTGELFF. Here is the DNA: TGTGCCATCAGGGACAGGGGGGTAGGTCGAGGAAACACCGGGGAGCTGTTTTTT.